The 30 T cell receptor beta chains reported below all come from one sample, sequenced in a study of blood T cell repertoires in COVID-19. Only in-frame clones appear in the TCRdb table, and some are missing; sequencing was by immunoSEQ multiplex PCR. This table holds about 170,000 clones, 65% to 85% found once. Sequences were obtained from peripheral blood. Receptors originate from a woman aged 60-70 years with acute or convalescent COVID-19.

J is TRBJ2-5 and V is TRBV9, with TRBD2 as a possible D gene (7 bases). Germline assignment: CDR1 SGDLS and CDR2 YYNGEE. The CDR3 spans 17 residues. Trimming pared 4 bases from V and 5 bases from J, leaving 24 bases between. The CDR3 sequence is CASSLSKTGPGGETQYF. In DNA form, the CDR3 reads TGTGCCAGCAGCCTCTCAAAGACAGGTCCCGGGGGGGAGACCCAGTACTTC.

The rearrangement joins TRBV10-3 to TRBJ2-5; 8 nucleotides agree with TRBD2. The CDR3 runs to 15 residues. Germline CDR1 and CDR2: ENHRY and SYGVKD. The ends lost 4 bases at V and 1 base at J; junction bases unmatched: 5. CDR3 bases: TGTGCCATCAGTGTATCCGGGGGGGTCCAAGAGACCCAGTACTTC. Protein: CAISVSGGVQETQYF.

The rearrangement links TRBV9 to TRBJ2-7, with 8 bases identical to TRBD1. Germline CDR1 SGDLS, CDR2 YYNGEE. The V gene end was trimmed by 5 bases and the J gene end by 2 bases; junction bases not matched to a gene: 9. This CDR3 region has 15 residues. The CDR3 DNA reads as TGTGCCAGCAGTCGCGGACAGGGAGGTACCTACGAGCAGTACTTC. Translating gives CASSRGQGGTYEQYF.

The chain joins TRBV18 to TRBJ2-5; D perhaps matches TRBD2 (6 bases). From germline, CDR1 is KGHSH and CDR2 LQKENI. This CDR3 is built from 13 residues. Trimming shortened V by 8 bases and J by 2 bases, and 12 bases separated the two germline ends. CDR3 loop: CASARGGQETQYF. In nucleotides, the CDR3 is TGTGCCAGCGCGCGGGGTGGACAAGAGACCCAGTACTTC. The variable domain in full, completed from reference TRBV18 and TRBJ2-5, reads NAGVMQNPRHLVRRRGQEARLRCSPMKGHSHVYWYRQLPEEGLKFMVYLQKENIIDESGMPKERFSAEFPKEGPSILRIQQVVRGDSAAYFCASARGGQETQYFGPGTRLLVL.

This chain uses TRBV11-3 with TRBJ2-5; TRBD1 agrees at 11 bases. Germline V gene sequence: CDR1 SGHNT, CDR2 YENEEA. The CDR3 loop spans 15 amino acids. Trimming removed 4 bases from V and 5 bases from J; junction bases left unmatched: 6. The DNA of the CDR3 is TGTGCCAGCAGCTCCCGGACAGGGGGCGCGGAGACCCAGTACTTC. Translation gives CASSSRTGGAETQYF.

The chain carries TRBV7-2 and TRBJ1-1, with D possibly matching TRBD1 (6 bases). CDR1 and CDR2 (germline): SGHTA, FQGNSA. Between the trimmed V and J ends, which lost 0 bases and 1 base, there was a span of 9 bases. This CDR3 spans 15 amino acids. The CDR3: CASSLAPGANTEAFF. The CDR3 DNA sequence: TGTGCCAGCAGCTTAGCGCCAGGGGCGAACACTGAAGCTTTCTTT.

The chain recombines TRBV7-9 with TRBJ1-4; 7 nucleotides align to TRBD1. This CDR3 comprises 15 residues. V dropped 5 bases and J dropped 7; count of bases not matched to a gene: 10. CDR1 is SEHNR, CDR2 FQNEAQ, per germline (reference sequence). CDR3 sequence: CASSPLDRAAEKLFF. CDR3 in DNA: TGTGCCAGCAGCCCCCTTGACAGGGCGGCTGAAAAACTGTTTTTT.

J is TRBJ2-1 and V is TRBV18, with 10 bases lining up with TRBD2. This CDR3 contains 15 residues. J lost 10 bases, V lost 2 bases, and 8 bases had no gene match. CDR1 is KGHSH, CDR2 LQKENI, per germline. DNA of the CDR3: TGTGCCAGCTCACCAGTCAGCGGGGGGGCAGGGGAGCAGTTCTTC. Translation gives CASSPVSGGAGEQFF.

The chain recombines TRBV5-5 with TRBJ2-5, with D perhaps TRBD1 (6 bases). V was pared by 1 base and J by 4 bases, with 17 bases between. This CDR3 is built from 16 residues. The germline V gene has CDR1 SGHKS and CDR2 YYEKEE (reference sequence). The CDR3 loop reads CASSLQIRGDTETQYF. The CDR3 DNA follows: TGTGCCAGCAGCTTGCAAATCAGAGGGGACACAGAGACCCAGTACTTC.

The chain couples TRBV7-3 to TRBJ2-5; 7 nucleotides agree with TRBD2. Unmatched junction bases numbered 6, after V lost 0 bases and J lost 2 bases. This CDR3 is 16 amino acids long. From germline, CDR1 is SGHTA and CDR2 FQGTGA. The CDR3 here is CASSLTPGGSQETQYF. The CDR3, as DNA: TGTGCCAGCAGCTTAACGCCGGGGGGTTCTCAAGAGACCCAGTACTTC.

The chain carries TRBV4-3 and TRBJ2-1; D gene unclear. CDR3 length: 15 residues. Germline V gene lookup returns CDR1 LGHNA and CDR2 YSLEER. Trimming removed 0 bases at V and 3 bases at J, with 9 bases between. The CDR3 DNA sequence: TGCGCCAGCAGCCAAGATTTACAGTACTACAATGAGCAGTTCTTC. This codes for CASSQDLQYYNEQFF.

This chain links TRBV11-3 with TRBJ2-3; tentative D call: TRBD1 (6 bases). The CDR3 loop spans 13 amino acids. The germline CDR1 and CDR2 sequences are SGHNT and YENEEA. V lost 3 bases and J 3 bases, leaving 7 bases between the germline ends. CDR3 sequence reads: CASSLDSTDTQYF. In DNA, the CDR3 is TGTGCCAGCAGCTTGGACAGTACAGATACGCAGTATTTT.

The CDR3 sequence: CASSLAGTGAYGYTF. The CDR3 nucleotides are TGTGCCAGCAGCCTAGCCGGGACAGGGGCCTATGGCTACACCTTC. V usage is TRBV6-2 or TRBV6-3 and J usage is TRBJ1-2, with 10 bases identical to TRBD1. The CDR3 consists of 15 residues. Germline CDR1 is MNHEY and CDR2 is SVGEGT. V was pared by 6 bases and J by 4 bases, with 8 bases of the junction left unmatched.

About this clone itself: The same CDR3 can be traced to other DNA sequences in this sample. CDR3 coding DNA: TGTGCCAGCAGTCTCGGACAGGGGAATCAGCCCCAGCATTTT. It codes for CASSLGQGNQPQHF. The chain joins TRBV6-5 to TRBJ1-5; TRBD1 matches 9 bases. CDR1 and CDR2 (germline): MNHEY, SVGAGI. The CDR3 is 14 residues long. J lost 4 bases, V lost 5 bases, and 3 bases had no gene match.

J is TRBJ2-1 and V is TRBV4-2; 14 bases align to TRBD2. Germline loops: CDR1 LGHNA, CDR2 YNFKEQ. CDR3 length equals 15 residues. Trimming removed 4 bases from V and 8 bases from J; junction bases left unmatched: 4. The CDR3 protein is CASSPGLAGGDEQFF. Here the CDR3 DNA reads TGTGCCAGCAGCCCCGGACTAGCGGGGGGCGATGAGCAGTTCTTC.

The rearrangement joins TRBV7-6 to TRBJ1-6; D unresolved. Germline V lookup: CDR1 SGHVS, CDR2 FNYEAQ. The V end was cut by 5 bases, the J end by 10 bases, with 12 bases between. The CDR3 totals 13 residues. DNA of the CDR3: TGTGCCAGCAGCCCCCGGCACAGATCACCCCTCCACTTT. Translating it yields CASSPRHRSPLHF.

The chain joins TRBV5-6 to TRBJ1-2, with TRBD1 as a possible D gene (6 bases). Trimming took 3 bases from V and 1 from J, leaving 19 bases between them. This CDR3 is built from 17 residues. Per the germline V gene, CDR1 is SGHDT and CDR2 is YYEEEE. The CDR3 DNA reads TGTGCCAGCAGCTCTCCAGGGACATCCTATCTTAACTATGGCTACACCTTC. Residues: CASSSPGTSYLNYGYTF. Full variable domain (outside the CDR3, taken from reference TRBV5-6 and TRBJ1-2): DAGVTQSPTHLIKTRGQQVTLRCSPKSGHDTVSWYQQALGQGPQFIFQYYEEEERQRGNFPDRFSGHQFPNYSSELNVNALLLGDSALYLCASSSPGTSYLNYGYTFGSGTRLTVV.

This clone was seen only a few times. V is TRBV6-2 or TRBV6-3 and J is TRBJ1-1, with a tentative D call TRBD1 (6 bases). Germline CDR1 and CDR2: MNHEY and SVGEGT. This CDR3 comprises 13 residues. Trimming removed 5 bases from V and 1 base from J, with 8 bases in between. In nucleotides, the CDR3 is TGTGCCAGCAGTGTGGACAGGAACACTGAAGCTTTCTTT. It specifies CASSVDRNTEAFF.

The chain uses TRBV25-1 and TRBJ1-1; D is undetermined. This CDR3 is 12 amino acids long. Trimming cost V 3 bases and J 1 base, with 3 bases left between them. Germline-derived CDR1 and CDR2 are MGHDK and SYGVNS. The CDR3 DNA reads as TGTGCCAGCAGTGAGCGGAACACTGAAGCTTTCTTT. It translates to CASSERNTEAFF.

The CDR3 sequence: CASSSQVFSYEQYF. The CDR3 DNA follows: TGTGCCAGCAGCTCACAGGTCTTCTCCTACGAGCAGTACTTC. The chain couples TRBV7-2 to TRBJ2-7, with D possibly being TRBD1 (5 bases). Deletions cut 4 bases from V and 0 bases from J, with 10 bases between. The CDR3 runs to 14 residues. Germline V gene sequence: CDR1 SGHTA, CDR2 FQGNSA. The full variable domain, with the rest looked up from reference TRBV7-2 and TRBJ2-7, is GAGVSQSPSNKVTEKGKDVELRCDPISGHTALYWYRQSLGQGLEFLIYFQGNSAPDKSGLPSDRFSAERTGGSVSTLTIQRTQQEDSAVYLCASSSQVFSYEQYFGPGTRLTVT.

The V call is TRBV24-1, the J call TRBJ1-2, with 9 positions matching TRBD1. The CDR3 covers 14 residues. Germline lookup yields CDR1 KGHDR and CDR2 SFDVKD. V lost 5 bases to trimming and J lost 8 bases; unmatched junction nucleotides: 8. Here the CDR3 DNA reads TGTGCCACCAGTGCTGGGACAGGGCATCAGGGCTACACCTTC. Amino acids: CATSAGTGHQGYTF.

The chain combines TRBV18 with TRBJ2-5; 12 bases are shared with TRBD2. The CDR3 contains 16 residues. The germline V gene has CDR1 KGHSH and CDR2 LQKENI. After removal of 6 bases from V and 4 bases from J, the junction contained 9 bases not matched to a gene. CDR3 loop: CASSQRLAGVGETQYF. CDR3 bases: TGTGCCAGCTCTCAACGACTAGCGGGGGTGGGAGAGACCCAGTACTTC.

V gene TRBV18 combines with J gene TRBJ2-5, with TRBD2 as a possible D gene (6 bases). Germline V gives CDR1 KGHSH, CDR2 LQKENI. This CDR3 region has 15 residues. V dropped 1 base and J dropped 9 bases, with 18 bases sitting between them. DNA for the CDR3: TGTGCCAGCTCACCACTAGCGGAAAAAACGGGGTCCCAGTACTTC. It encodes CASSPLAEKTGSQYF.

In the case of this clone: The same CDR3 can be traced to other DNA sequences in this sample. The chain links TRBV7-2 to TRBJ1-2; D is perhaps TRBD1 (6 bases). CDR1 is SGHTA and CDR2 is FQGNSA in the germline V gene. V lost 3 bases to trimming and J lost 0 bases, with 11 bases between them. The CDR3 contains 15 residues. As DNA, the CDR3 is TGTGCCAGCAGCTTGTACAGGGTTCCTAACTATGGCTACACCTTC. This codes for CASSLYRVPNYGYTF.

The J gene is TRBJ2-3, the V gene TRBV6-2 or TRBV6-3; D may be TRBD1 (6 bases). V was clipped by 2 bases and J by 4 bases, with 10 bases between them. Germline CDR1 and CDR2: MNHEY and SVGEGT. This CDR3 region has 14 residues. Here the CDR3 DNA reads TGTGCCAGCAGTTACGGGGACAACTCAGATACGCAGTATTTT. This gives the protein CASSYGDNSDTQYF.

This clone was recorded only once. V gene TRBV14 combines with J gene TRBJ2-5; tentative D call: TRBD1 (6 bases). Looked up from germline, CDR1 is SGHDN and CDR2 is FVKESK. The germline V and J ends were trimmed by 1 base and 3 bases, with 15 bases remaining between them. This CDR3 contains 16 residues. The CDR3 sequence: CASSQATTGPKETQYF. The CDR3 DNA follows: TGTGCCAGCAGCCAAGCCACGACAGGACCTAAAGAGACCCAGTACTTC. Based on the CDR3 plus reference TRBV14 and TRBJ2-5, the full variable domain is EAGVTQFPSHSVIEKGQTVTLRCDPISGHDNLYWYRRVMGKEIKFLLHFVKESKQDESGMPNNRFLAERTGGTYSTLKVQPAELEDSGVYFCASSQATTGPKETQYFGPGTRLLVL.

This chain uses TRBV5-3 with TRBJ1-6; 8 bases map to TRBD1. TRBV5-3 qualifies as an ORF whose function is uncertain. The CDR3 length is 14 residues. Trimming removed 4 bases from V and 8 bases from J; junction bases left unmatched: 5. The CDR3 sequence is CARSNGQGDSPLHF. The CDR3 DNA reads as TGTGCCAGAAGCAATGGACAGGGTGATTCACCCCTCCACTTT.

The V gene is TRBV4-1, the J gene TRBJ2-7, with 8 bases matching TRBD1. CDR1 is MGHRA, CDR2 YSYEKL, per germline. This CDR3 is 16 amino acids long. V was pared by 0 bases and J by 1 base, with 5 bases of the junction left unmatched. The chain's CDR3 is CASSQESGTGSYEQYF. CDR3 sequence (DNA): TGCGCCAGCAGCCAAGAATCCGGGACAGGTTCCTACGAGCAGTACTTC.

This rearrangement joins TRBV2 to TRBJ1-2; 7 bases match TRBD1. The CDR3 extends over 14 amino acids. The germline gives CDR1 SNHLY, CDR2 FYNNEI. Trimming removed 7 bases from V and 5 bases from J; junction bases left unmatched: 10. CDR3 in amino acids: CASIPAGGDYGYTF. CDR3 in DNA: TGTGCCAGCATCCCGGCAGGGGGAGATTATGGCTACACCTTC.

V and J are TRBV6-5 and TRBJ1-2; 10 bases fit TRBD1. V dropped 4 bases and J dropped 4; count of bases not matched to a gene: 3. The germline gives CDR1 MNHEY, CDR2 SVGAGI. The CDR3 totals 14 residues. The CDR3 loop reads CASSSRTGGYGYTF. The CDR3 nucleotides read TGTGCCAGCAGTTCCCGGACAGGGGGCTATGGCTACACCTTC.